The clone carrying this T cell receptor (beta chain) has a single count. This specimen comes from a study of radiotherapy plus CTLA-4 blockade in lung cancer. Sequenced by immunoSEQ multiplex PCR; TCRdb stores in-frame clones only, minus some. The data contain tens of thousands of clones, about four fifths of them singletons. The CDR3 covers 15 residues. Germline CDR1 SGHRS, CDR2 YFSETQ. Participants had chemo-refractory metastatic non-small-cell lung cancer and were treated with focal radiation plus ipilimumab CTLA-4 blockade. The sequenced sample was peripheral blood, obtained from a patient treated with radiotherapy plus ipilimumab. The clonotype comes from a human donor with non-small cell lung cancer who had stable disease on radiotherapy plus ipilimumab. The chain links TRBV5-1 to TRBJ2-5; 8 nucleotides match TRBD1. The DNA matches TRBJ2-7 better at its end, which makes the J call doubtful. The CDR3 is CASSLGRQGKGEQYF. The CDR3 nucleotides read TGCGCCAGCAGCTTGGGGCGACAGGGGAAGGGCGAGCAGTACTTC.